The 13 T cell receptor beta chains below come from one sample, sequenced in a study of cytomegalovirus exposure and HLA in healthy donors. Primers included in the PCR were 60 Vbeta and 13 Jbeta primers. Generated by immunoSEQ multiplex PCR, the TCRdb table keeps only in-frame clones and is missing some. The data show 130,000 or so clones, 74% seen once. Sequenced input: PBMCs. Source of these receptors: a man between 40 and 49 years old in good health and CMV-seropositive.

This chain joins TRBV28 and TRBJ1-5; D might be TRBD1 (6 bases). Germline V gene data show CDR1 as MDHEN and CDR2 as SYDVKM. V was trimmed by 6 bases and J by 6 bases, leaving 15 bases between them. The CDR3 consists of 14 residues. The CDR3 sequence: CASSPPQGSQPQHF. The DNA for the CDR3 is TGTGCCAGCAGCCCCCCGCAGGGGAGTCAGCCCCAGCATTTT.

The J gene is TRBJ1-6, the V gene TRBV6-5, with D possibly matching TRBD1 (6 bases). The germline V gene has CDR1 MNHEY and CDR2 SVGAGI. The CDR3 has 14 amino acids. Trimming stripped 6 bases from V and 6 bases from J, with 12 bases between. The CDR3 loop reads CASSFRGPNSPLHF. Here the CDR3 DNA reads TGTGCCAGCAGCTTCAGGGGCCCTAATTCACCCCTCCACTTT.

The genes are TRBV28 and TRBJ2-7, with 10 bases that match TRBD1. V trimming: 4 bases; J trimming: 10 bases; junction bases outside the gene matches: 10. This CDR3 contains 14 residues. Per the germline V gene, CDR1 is MDHEN and CDR2 is SYDVKM. Here the CDR3 DNA reads TGTGCCAGCAGTTGGACAGGGGGAGTCGCTAAACAGTACTTC. Its translation: CASSWTGGVAKQYF. Full variable domain (outside the CDR3, taken from reference TRBV28 and TRBJ2-7): DVKVTQSSRYLVKRTGEKVFLECVQDMDHENMFWYRQDPGLGLRLIYFSYDVKMKEKGDIPEGYSVSREKKERFSLILESASTNQTSMYLCASSWTGGVAKQYFGPGTRLTVT.

The V and J genes are TRBV25-1 and TRBJ2-5; TRBD1 agrees at 11 bases. The V gene's germline CDR1 is MGHDK and CDR2 SYGVNS. V lost 4 bases and J lost 5; bases outside the gene matches: 6. The CDR3 loop spans 15 amino acids. The CDR3 loop is CASSARDRGRETQYF. DNA for the CDR3: TGTGCCAGCAGTGCCCGGGACAGGGGGAGGGAGACCCAGTACTTC.

For the CDR3, the DNA is TGTGCCAGTAGTTCCCCCGCACCGGGACAGGCTTGGGAGACCCAGTACTTC. This sequence encodes CASSSPAPGQAWETQYF. The V gene is TRBV19, the J gene TRBJ2-5, with 8 positions matching TRBD1. Trimming at V came to 5 bases and at J to 5 bases, leaving 16 bases not matched to a gene. This CDR3 is built from 17 residues. Germline loops: CDR1 LNHDA, CDR2 SQIVND (reference sequence).

The CDR3 protein is CASKQDRGYTYEQYF. In DNA form, the CDR3 reads TGTGCCAGCAAGCAGGACAGGGGATATACCTACGAGCAGTACTTC. The chain links TRBV2 to TRBJ2-7; TRBD1 matches at 9 bases. The CDR3 is 15 amino acids. The V gene end was trimmed by 7 bases and the J gene end by 2 bases; junction bases not matched to a gene: 9. CDR1 SNHLY and CDR2 FYNNEI come from the germline V gene.

This chain connects TRBV27 to TRBJ2-7, with a weak D call TRBD1 (6 bases). Germline V gene sequence: CDR1 MNHEY, CDR2 SMNVEV (reference sequence). Trimming removed 5 bases from V and 1 base from J, with 21 bases in between. This CDR3 has 17 residues. This CDR3 reads CASSPDPGTKISYEQYF. The CDR3 coding sequence is TGTGCCAGCAGTCCAGATCCGGGGACAAAGATTTCCTACGAGCAGTACTTC.

This clone has a handful of counts. A junction boundary mismatches the germline segment, possibly from a read error. The chain uses TRBV28 and TRBJ1-1, with TRBD1 matching 7 bases. The CDR3 extends over 11 amino acids. In germline, CDR1 is MDHEN, CDR2 SYDVKM. In DNA form, the CDR3 reads TGTGCCAGCAGCCAGGGGGGCATTCGGGGGTTT. It translates to CASSQGGIRGF.

This clone was picked up a small number of times. This chain connects TRBV14 to TRBJ1-6; TRBD1 is a possible D gene (6 bases). V was shortened by 4 bases and J by 7 bases, with 8 bases between the two germline ends. Germline V CDR1 and CDR2: SGHDN, FVKESK. The CDR3 consists of 13 residues. The CDR3 DNA sequence: TGTGCCAGCAGCCCGAGGGGGAATTCACCCCTCCACTTT. Encoded protein: CASSPRGNSPLHF.

The chain carries TRBV30 and TRBJ2-1, with TRBD1 matching over 7 bases. The CDR3 runs to 15 residues. J gave up 2 bases and V 3 bases, and 7 bases lay outside the gene matches. CDR1 is GTSNPN and CDR2 is SVGIG in the germline V gene (reference sequence). DNA of the CDR3: TGTGCCTGGAGCCTCCAGGGGGTGCCCTACAATGAGCAGTTCTTC. Translating gives CAWSLQGVPYNEQFF.

The chain combines TRBV5-1 with TRBJ2-5; no clear D gene. The assigned J gene may be wrong: the sequence end matches TRBJ2-7 better. Germline V lookup: CDR1 SGHRS, CDR2 YFSETQ. This CDR3 has 16 residues. CDR3 region: CASSWNTGPSSYEQYF. CDR3 DNA sequence: TGCGCCAGCAGCTGGAATACTGGGCCGAGCTCCTACGAGCAGTACTTC.

J is TRBJ1-1 and V is TRBV28; the D is unclear. The V gene lost 7 bases and the J gene lost 4 bases, with 19 bases spanning the gap. The CDR3 extends over 15 amino acids. Germline lookup yields CDR1 MDHEN and CDR2 SYDVKM. CDR3 in amino acids: CASNPTLALATEAFF. The CDR3 bases are TGTGCCAGCAATCCCACCTTAGCCTTGGCCACTGAAGCTTTCTTT.

A few counts support this clone. The rearrangement joins TRBV6-6 to TRBJ2-5; TRBD2 matches at 8 bases. Germline trimming cut 8 bases from V and 5 bases from J; bases unmatched to any gene: 16. The CDR3 extends over 16 amino acids. CDR1 is MNHNY and CDR2 is SVGAGI in the germline V gene (reference sequence). CDR3 nucleotide sequence: TGTGCCAGCGGACGAGCTAGCGGGTCGGGCTTCGAGACCCAGTACTTC. Translating gives CASGRASGSGFETQYF.